This T cell receptor beta chain emerged from a study of monozygotic twins with inflammatory bowel disease. Comment on this clonotype: Antigen unknown.

Whole-study results and caveats: IBD patients shared fewer clonotypes with other individuals than healthy twins, especially patients with disease activity signs. Separate T cell subtypes could not be resolved from one another.

Eight distinct reactions (per sample) were used to make the cDNA. TCRdb re-called the 5' RACE reads; one entry per CDR3 protein, DNA not given. This sample contains around 450,000 distinct CDR3 sequences. This CDR3 comprises 19 residues. Germline CDR1 reads SGHRS; CDR2 reads YFSETQ. V and J are TRBV5-1 and TRBJ1-2; TCRdb gives TRBD1 as the D gene, but with no DNA this cannot be confirmed. This sequence originates from a human donor with ulcerative colitis or Crohn's disease, or a healthy co-twin of an affected twin (not recorded which). Source material: blood. The CDR3 loop is CASSFLVTGTGREAYGYTF.